The 11 T cell receptor beta chains listed next were all sequenced from one sample in a study of human T cells and chemical hapten exposure. The time point is: pre-sensitization, week 0. Stated treatment: therapeutic diphenylcyclopropenone sensitization with weekly scalp DPC. One entry per CDR3 protein results from TCRdb running MiXCR on the RACE reads. The sample shows under 300,000 distinct CDR3 sequences, more than 6.5% of them seen only once. The specimen comprised whole blood, sampled in connection with sensitization to the hapten diphenylcyclopropenone (DPC). The receptors were gathered from a woman between 40 and 55 years old with alopecia areata. Some clones in this sample may be carry-over from other donors' samples.

The V gene is TRBV20-1, the J gene TRBJ1-1, with D possibly being TRBD1 (5 bases). CDR1 is DFQATT and CDR2 is SNEGSKA in the germline V gene (reference sequence). The CDR3 runs 12 residues. V gave up 6 bases and J gave up 4 bases, with 12 bases separating them. Written as DNA, the CDR3 is TGCAGTGCCAGGGAACCCAGCACTGAAGCTTTCTTT. This sequence encodes CSAREPSTEAFF.

The gene calls are TRBV28 and TRBJ2-3; D ambiguous. The CDR3 totals 15 residues. CDR1 MDHEN and CDR2 SYDVKM come from the germline V gene. Trimming left V 5 bases short and J 0 bases short, with 12 bases between. CDR3 amino acids: CASSQGRLSTDTQYF. The CDR3 nucleotides read TGTGCCAGCAGTCAAGGACGTTTGAGCACAGATACGCAGTATTTT.

V and J are TRBV5-1 and TRBJ2-3; D unresolved. CDR1 and CDR2 (germline): SGHRS, YFSETQ. Trimming left V 2 bases short and J 0 bases short, with 7 bases between. This CDR3 is built from 14 residues. This CDR3 reads CASSFRRSTDTQYF. Here the CDR3 DNA reads TGCGCCAGCAGCTTTAGACGGAGCACAGATACGCAGTATTTT.

This rearrangement joins TRBV25-1 to TRBJ2-7; TRBD2 agrees at 8 bases. The CDR3 consists of 12 residues. J lost 6 bases, V lost 6 bases, and 4 bases had no gene match. Looked up from germline, CDR1 is MGHDK and CDR2 is SYGVNS. The CDR3 sequence: CASRETSAEQYF. The CDR3 nucleotides are TGTGCCAGCAGGGAGACTAGCGCCGAGCAGTACTTC.

This clonotype was counted between two and nine times. The chain uses TRBV7-9 and TRBJ2-3; 12 positions match TRBD2. Germline V CDR1 and CDR2: SEHNR, FQNEAQ (reference sequence). J was trimmed by 6 bases and V by 10 bases; bases with no gene match: 20. The CDR3 is 18 amino acids. This CDR3 is CATPRGLAGLTTADTQYF. Here the CDR3 DNA reads TGTGCCACCCCTAGGGGACTAGCGGGTCTCACCACGGCGGATACGCAGTATTTT.

This clonotype was detected a few times. V gene TRBV6-4 combines with J gene TRBJ2-5; D remains ambiguous. CDR3 size: 15 residues. Germline V gives CDR1 MRHNA, CDR2 SNTAGT. V was cut by 0 bases and J by 2 bases, with 10 bases left in between. The CDR3 loop is CASSDSASVQETQYF. DNA for the CDR3: TGTGCCAGCAGTGACTCCGCTAGTGTACAAGAGACCCAGTACTTC.

This clonotype was counted at least ten times. The chain employs TRBV27 and TRBJ2-2, with TRBD1 matching over 9 bases. The CDR3 is made up of 14 amino acids. The J segment lost 4 bases and the V segment lost 7 bases, leaving 4 bases of the junction unmatched. In germline, CDR1 is MNHEY, CDR2 SMNVEV (reference sequence). In DNA form, the CDR3 reads TGTGCCAGCAACCACAGGGGGCGCACCGGGGAGCTGTTTTTT. It yields the protein CASNHRGRTGELFF.

This chain joins TRBV11-2 and TRBJ1-2; a possible D gene is TRBD1 (5 bases). This CDR3 is 16 amino acids long. CDR1 and CDR2 from the germline V gene are SGHAT and FQNNGV. Trimming took off 5 bases at V and 2 bases at J, with 18 bases between the two ends. CDR3 loop: CASSHFRGRGNYGYTF. In DNA, the CDR3 is TGTGCCAGCAGCCATTTTCGGGGCCGAGGGAACTATGGCTACACCTTC.

This clonotype was seen more than once but under ten times. The chain links TRBV6-2 or TRBV6-3 to TRBJ1-2; the D is unclear. Germline V gives CDR1 MNHEY, CDR2 SVGEGT. This CDR3 contains 13 residues. V was shortened by 8 bases and J by 4 bases, with 14 bases between the two germline ends. The CDR3 DNA is TGTGCCAGCGGAATAGGACCGCTCTATGGCTACACCTTC. It codes for CASGIGPLYGYTF.

V usage is TRBV24-1 and J usage is TRBJ1-5; D may be TRBD1 (6 bases). From germline, CDR1 is KGHDR and CDR2 SFDVKD. CDR3 size: 14 residues. Between the trimmed V and J ends, which lost 4 bases and 8 bases, there was a span of 14 bases. The CDR3 region is CATSDPSGAEPQHF. DNA of the CDR3: TGTGCCACCAGTGACCCCTCAGGGGCCGAGCCCCAGCATTTT.

This clonotype has just a few counts. This chain uses TRBV3-1 with TRBJ2-7; D gene ambiguous. The germline V gene encodes CDR1 LGHDT and CDR2 YNNKEL (reference sequence). V was pared by 0 bases and J by 3 bases, with 9 bases between. The CDR3 runs to 14 residues. The CDR3 loop is CASSQDGGVYEQYF. The CDR3 nucleotides read TGTGCCAGCAGCCAAGATGGTGGTGTCTACGAGCAGTACTTC.